The 22 T cell receptor beta chains listed next were all sequenced from one sample in a study of beta chain features in type 1 diabetes. Reverse transcription of all isolated RNA meant that expressed TCRB transcripts were sequenced. Method: immunoSEQ multiplex PCR; TCRdb's copy keeps in-frame clones and lacks some. The table includes under 400,000 clones, around 15% detected once. The specimen sequenced was central memory CD4+ T cells from blood. The receptors shown here come from a man under 40 in good health.

V is TRBV5-7 and J is TRBJ1-5; D gene unclear. TRBV5-7 is noted as an ORF with a role that remains uncertain. V lost 2 bases to trimming and J lost 0 bases, with 12 bases between them. The CDR3 extends over 16 amino acids. CDR3 protein: CASSLTVPNSNQPQHF. The DNA for the CDR3 is TGTGCCAGCAGCTTAACAGTCCCTAATAGCAATCAGCCCCAGCATTTT.

The chain couples TRBV4-1 to TRBJ1-5; D is unresolved. Germline V gene lookup returns CDR1 MGHRA and CDR2 YSYEKL. The CDR3 runs 13 residues. V lost 0 bases to trimming and J lost 5 bases, with 5 bases between them. CDR3 DNA: TGCGCCAGCAGCCAAGATCCAGATCAGCCCCAGCATTTT. Its translation: CASSQDPDQPQHF.

This clone has just a few counts. The rearrangement links TRBV11-2 to TRBJ2-7; possible D gene TRBD2, 5 bases. CDR1 is SGHAT and CDR2 is FQNNGV in the germline V gene. V was trimmed by 2 bases and J by 2 bases, leaving 13 bases between them. This CDR3 has 15 amino acids. This CDR3 is CASSLRASPTYEQYF. The CDR3, as DNA: TGTGCCAGCAGCTTAAGGGCTAGCCCTACCTACGAGCAGTACTTC.

The gene calls are TRBV6-5 and TRBJ1-2; D is unresolved. The CDR3 has 12 residues. V was trimmed by 7 bases and J by 3 bases, leaving 9 bases between them. CDR1 MNHEY and CDR2 SVGAGI come from the germline V gene. Here the CDR3 DNA reads TGTGCCAGCACCGGTTATGACTATGGCTACACCTTC. This gives the protein CASTGYDYGYTF.

The CDR3, as DNA: TGTGCCAGCAGTAGTAGCACTTCTAGCGGTCCGGAGTTCTTC. Its translation: CASSSSTSSGPEFF. The chain uses TRBV9 and TRBJ2-1; 7 bases are shared with TRBD2. The CDR3 length is 14 residues. The trim removed 5 bases at V and 14 bases at J, leaving 16 bases unmatched. CDR1 and CDR2 from the germline V gene are SGDLS and YYNGEE.

In nucleotides, the CDR3 is TGTGCCATCAGTGAGACGGCAGCGAGCTCCTACGAGCAGTACTTC. Its protein is CAISETAASSYEQYF. The chain combines TRBV10-3 with TRBJ2-7; D ambiguous. Germline lookup yields CDR1 ENHRY and CDR2 SYGVKD. There are 15 residues in the CDR3. V gave up 2 bases and J gave up 0 bases, with 11 bases separating them.

This clone was picked up many times. The CDR3 DNA sequence: TGTGCCAGCAGCCAAGATGCAGGGGGCAGCTCCTACAATGAGCAGTTCTTC. This sequence encodes CASSQDAGGSSYNEQFF. The V and J genes are TRBV4-2 and TRBJ2-1, with TRBD1 identical over 8 bases. CDR1 and CDR2 from the germline V gene are LGHNA and YNFKEQ. The CDR3 runs to 17 residues. Trimming took 0 bases from V and 0 from J; bases not matched to a gene: 4.

The chain couples TRBV4-2 to TRBJ1-1, with unresolved D. Germline assignment: CDR1 LGHNA and CDR2 YNFKEQ. The CDR3 length is 12 residues. The germline V and J ends were trimmed by 5 bases and 6 bases, with 10 bases remaining between them. CDR3 in amino acids: CASSTEGAEAFF. In nucleotides, the CDR3 is TGTGCCAGCAGCACGGAAGGCGCTGAAGCTTTCTTT.

The V call is TRBV4-3, the J call TRBJ2-7; 8 bases match TRBD1. With V trimmed by 1 base and J by 6 bases, 11 bases remained unmatched. CDR1 is LGHNA and CDR2 is YSLEER in the germline V gene. The CDR3 runs to 16 residues. The CDR3 DNA sequence: TGCGCCAGCAGCCAAGTCGCCAGGGGGCCATGGGCCGAGCAGTACTTC. Translating it yields CASSQVARGPWAEQYF.

This clone came up many times. The rearrangement links TRBV14 to TRBJ2-7; D uncertain. This CDR3 has 13 amino acids. Germline CDR1 and CDR2: SGHDN and FVKESK. Trimming left V 1 base short and J 3 bases short, with 7 bases between. In DNA, the CDR3 is TGTGCCAGCAGCCAAGGACATCTCTACGAGCAGTACTTC. This encodes CASSQGHLYEQYF.

This clone was counted only a few times. V is TRBV5-5 and J is TRBJ1-2, with D possibly TRBD1 on 6 matching bases. V gave up 4 bases and J gave up 1 base, with 11 bases separating them. The CDR3 runs 14 residues. Germline assignment: CDR1 SGHKS and CDR2 YYEKEE (reference sequence). The CDR3 DNA is TGTGCCAGCAGCCGGGACATTGATAACTATGGCTACACCTTC. Amino acid sequence: CASSRDIDNYGYTF. The whole variable domain, remainder taken from reference TRBV5-5 and TRBJ1-2, is DAGVTQSPTHLIKTRGQQVTLRCSPISGHKSVSWYQQVLGQGPQFIFQYYEKEERGRGNFPDRFSARQFPNYSSELNVNALLLGDSALYLCASSRDIDNYGYTFGSGTRLTVV.

This chain uses TRBV19 with TRBJ1-1, with D tentatively TRBD1 (6 bases). CDR1 and CDR2 (germline): LNHDA, SQIVND (reference sequence). Trimming cost V 7 bases and J 0 bases, with 15 bases left between them. CDR3 length equals 15 residues. The CDR3: CASKVRTEMNTEAFF. Here the CDR3 DNA reads TGTGCCAGTAAAGTGAGGACAGAGATGAACACTGAAGCTTTCTTT. Combining the CDR3 with reference TRBV19 and TRBJ1-1 gives the whole variable domain DGGITQSPKYLFRKEGQNVTLSCEQNLNHDAMYWYRQDPGQGLRLIYYSQIVNDFQKGDIAEGYSVSREKKESFPLTVTSAQKNPTAFYLCASKVRTEMNTEAFFGQGTRLTVV.

This clone was picked up a small number of times. The chain combines TRBV20-1 with TRBJ2-7, with D unresolved. The CDR3 totals 9 residues. Germline V gives CDR1 DFQATT, CDR2 SNEGSKA (reference sequence). V lost 6 bases to trimming and J lost 2 bases, with 2 bases between them. CDR3 protein: CSATYEQYV. The CDR3 bases are TGCAGTGCCACCTACGAGCAGTACGTC.

The CDR3 spells CAISVSRDTEAFF. In nucleotides, the CDR3 is TGTGCCATCAGTGTATCGCGCGACACTGAAGCTTTCTTT. This chain links TRBV10-3 with TRBJ1-1; the D is unclear. The germline CDR1 and CDR2 sequences are ENHRY and SYGVKD. This CDR3 contains 13 residues. Trimming left V 4 bases short and J 3 bases short, with 9 bases between.

This clone was detected only a few times. The rearrangement links TRBV27 to TRBJ2-3; D perhaps matches TRBD1 (6 bases). This CDR3 has 16 amino acids. Germline CDR1 MNHEY, CDR2 SMNVEV (reference sequence). V lost 6 bases to trimming and J lost 4 bases, with 20 bases between them. The DNA for the CDR3 is TGTGCCAGCAGGAAAACTAAGGGGGTTGCAGCAGATACGCAGTATTTT. The encoded protein is CASRKTKGVAADTQYF.

On this clone: A read error may produce the germline difference seen at one junction end. The chain carries TRBV4-1 and TRBJ2-2, with 7 positions matching TRBD1. The CDR3 contains 14 residues. From germline, CDR1 is MGHRA and CDR2 YSYEKL. This chain's CDR3 is CASSLGQGAGELFF. The CDR3 nucleotides read TGTGCCAGCAGCCTGGGCCAGGGGGCCGGGGAGCTGTTTTTT.

This clone was observed a handful of times. The chain couples TRBV6-5 to TRBJ1-2; D uncertain. V lost 6 bases, J lost 0 bases, and 8 bases lay in between. This CDR3 region has 13 residues. From germline, CDR1 is MNHEY and CDR2 SVGAGI. This CDR3 is CASRRGTNYGYTF. CDR3 sequence (DNA): TGTGCCAGCAGACGGGGAACTAACTATGGCTACACCTTC.

This clone was recorded at least ten times. V and J are TRBV7-9 and TRBJ2-1, with a possible D match to TRBD2 (5 bases). Germline-derived CDR1 and CDR2 are SEHNR and FQNEAQ (reference sequence). The CDR3 totals 11 residues. V lost 8 bases, J lost 6 bases, and 8 bases lay in between. DNA of the CDR3: TGTGCCAGCGCAGAGGGCAATGAGCAGTTCTTC. Protein product: CASAEGNEQFF.

A remark on this clone: Possible read error: a much larger clone is one base away. The sample has other DNA sequences that encode this CDR3 too. The chain joins TRBV11-2 to TRBJ2-5; D not certain. The germline V gene has CDR1 SGHAT and CDR2 FQNNGV. V was shortened by 5 bases and J by 3 bases, with 4 bases between the two germline ends. CDR3 length: 11 amino acids. CDR3 residues: CASSLKETQYF. DNA for the CDR3: TGTGCCAGCAGCCTAAAAGAGACCCAGTACTTC.

This clone occurred a few times. The chain uses TRBV5-4 and TRBJ1-2; TRBD1 might be the D (5 bases). Germline V gene lookup returns CDR1 SGHNT and CDR2 YYREEE (reference sequence). Trimming removed 3 bases from V and 3 bases from J, with 9 bases in between. The CDR3 sequence is 13 residues long. The CDR3 DNA reads TGTGCCAGCAGCTCCGACAGTTACTATGGCTACACCTTC. It encodes CASSSDSYYGYTF.

This clone came up a few times. V and J are TRBV5-5 and TRBJ2-1, with D hard to call. Germline V gene data show CDR1 as SGHKS and CDR2 as YYEKEE (reference sequence). This CDR3 contains 12 residues. V lost 1 base to trimming and J lost 8 bases, with 7 bases between them. The CDR3 is CASSLRDHEQFF. As DNA, the CDR3 is TGTGCCAGCAGCTTGAGGGATCATGAGCAGTTCTTC.

This rearrangement joins TRBV10-3 to TRBJ2-1; 11 bases align to TRBD2. CDR3 size: 14 residues. Germline lookup yields CDR1 ENHRY and CDR2 SYGVKD. The trim removed 5 bases at V and 7 bases at J, leaving 4 bases unmatched. The CDR3 here is CAISIAGGSNEQFF. CDR3 DNA sequence: TGTGCCATCAGTATAGCGGGAGGGTCGAATGAGCAGTTCTTC.